These 2 T cell receptor beta chains were sequenced from one sample in a study of blood T cell repertoires in COVID-19. Assay: immunoSEQ multiplex PCR; the TCRdb copy retains only in-frame clones and omits some. The table shows 160,000 or so clones, with less than 90% occurring only once. Sequences were obtained from peripheral blood. These receptors were taken from a woman between 70 and 85 years old with acute or convalescent COVID-19.

The rearrangement joins TRBV2 to TRBJ2-1, with 9 bases that match TRBD1. The trim removed 5 bases at V and 6 bases at J, leaving 11 bases unmatched. Germline loops: CDR1 SNHLY, CDR2 FYNNEI. The CDR3 loop spans 16 amino acids. Here the CDR3 DNA reads TGTGCCAGCAGTTACTCCGGGACAGGGTTAATCAATGAGCAGTTCTTC. This sequence encodes CASSYSGTGLINEQFF.

The chain links TRBV4-3 to TRBJ1-3; TRBD1 aligns across 10 bases. This CDR3 is built from 16 residues. Germline trimming cut 1 base from V and 0 bases from J; bases unmatched to any gene: 0. Germline V gene sequence: CDR1 LGHNA, CDR2 YSLEER. DNA of the CDR3: TGCGCCAGCAGCCAAGGACAGGGGGCCTCTGGAAACACCATATATTTT. Amino acid sequence: CASSQGQGASGNTIYF.